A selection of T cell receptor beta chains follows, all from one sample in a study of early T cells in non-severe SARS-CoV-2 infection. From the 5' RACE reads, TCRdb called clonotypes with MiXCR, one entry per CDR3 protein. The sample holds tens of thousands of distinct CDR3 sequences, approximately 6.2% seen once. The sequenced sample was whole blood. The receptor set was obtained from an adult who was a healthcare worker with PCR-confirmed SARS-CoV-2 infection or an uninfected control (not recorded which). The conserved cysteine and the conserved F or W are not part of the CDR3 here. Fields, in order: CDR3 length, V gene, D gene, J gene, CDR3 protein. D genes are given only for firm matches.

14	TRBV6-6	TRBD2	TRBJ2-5	ASSRLAGPYQETQY
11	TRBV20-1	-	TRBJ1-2	SAPTGTNYGYT
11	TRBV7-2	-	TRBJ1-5	ASSLSYNQPQH
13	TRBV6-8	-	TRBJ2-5	ASSFGHATQETQY
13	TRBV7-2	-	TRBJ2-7	ASSLAGLATDEQY
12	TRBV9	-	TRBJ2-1	ASSLGSTVGEQF
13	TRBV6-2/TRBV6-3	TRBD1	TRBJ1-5	ASRDPGTGNQPQH
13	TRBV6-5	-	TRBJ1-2	ASREWRNSQDGYT
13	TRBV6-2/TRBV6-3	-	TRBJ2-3	ASISPSSGRDTQY
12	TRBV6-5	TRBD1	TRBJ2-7	ASSTRQGRYEQY
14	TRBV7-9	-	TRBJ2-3	ASSLGLADSTDTQY
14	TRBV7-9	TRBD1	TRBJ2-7	ASSFSLGQLSYEQY
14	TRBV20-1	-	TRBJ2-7	SATGAAGFGATEQY
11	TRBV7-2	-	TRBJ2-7	ASSLANTYEQY
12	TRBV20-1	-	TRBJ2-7	SARESSPFYEQY
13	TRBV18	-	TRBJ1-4	ASSSPDGGIEKLF
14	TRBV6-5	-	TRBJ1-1	ASSYSGVRARSEAF